A selection of T cell receptor beta chains follows, all from one sample in a study. TCRdb called the RT-PCR reads again in MiXCR, with one record for every CDR3 protein. The table has about 680,000 distinct CDR3 sequences, 12% to 15% seen once; the top ten hold 3.6%. Sequenced: memory CD4+ T cells from blood. Receptors were obtained from a female donor in good health, serving as a healthy control. Both conserved end residues are trimmed from each CDR3. The order of the fields is V gene, CDR3 length, clone size, CDR3 protein. Size is stated for part of the rows, as once, few or many counts, or as a class when the clone is expanded.

v_gene: TRBV7-7
len: 13
abundance: -
CDR3aa: ASSLQASGEETQY

v_gene: TRBV7-9
len: 15
abundance: -
CDR3aa: ASRKGSGQASYNEQF

v_gene: TRBV6-5
len: 14
abundance: many
CDR3aa: ASRPTLVGGTYEQY

v_gene: TRBV15
len: 14
abundance: -
CDR3aa: ATSRASGVVTDTQY

v_gene: TRBV6-5
len: 12
abundance: many
CDR3aa: ASSYHPRTDTQY

v_gene: TRBV10-3
len: 12
abundance: many
CDR3aa: ATGTGANTGELF

v_gene: TRBV11-1
len: 11
abundance: many
CDR3aa: ASSLRRGSPLH

v_gene: TRBV27
len: 12
abundance: once
CDR3aa: ASSSRGGNSPLH

v_gene: TRBV6-6
len: 13
abundance: many
CDR3aa: ASSHGTYSNQPQH

v_gene: TRBV4-1
len: 12
abundance: many
CDR3aa: ASSQGTTLIGQY

v_gene: TRBV6-5
len: 8
abundance: many
CDR3aa: ASRDETQY

v_gene: TRBV10-3
len: 13
abundance: many
CDR3aa: AISDFGQGQETQY

v_gene: TRBV5-6
len: 13
abundance: many
CDR3aa: ASSPLGLVPGELF

v_gene: TRBV29-1
len: 10
abundance: few
CDR3aa: SAGGGTGELF

v_gene: TRBV25-1
len: 15
abundance: many
CDR3aa: ASSDPPRSPGANVLT

v_gene: TRBV5-4
len: 13
abundance: -
CDR3aa: ASSLYGSMNTEAF

v_gene: TRBV2
len: 9
abundance: -
CDR3aa: AGSVYNEQF